This entry concerns a single T cell receptor beta chain. Antigen specificity is unknown. These data belong to a study of T cells in Graves' hyperthyroidism and ophthalmopathy. Whole-study results and caveats: Peripheral blood also featured most of the thyroid clonotypes expanded above 0.001.

Amplified TCR beta CDR3 regions came from RNA transcripts. With the HTBI primer set, the TCR CDR3 went through a first round of RT-PCR. Each CDR3 protein gets one entry after TCRdb re-called the multiplex PCR reads with MiXCR. The table records under 450,000 distinct CDR3 sequences, approximately 18% of them present only once. Lactation, pregnancy, other autoimmune disease or uncontrolled infection excluded patients. From germline, CDR1 is MNHEY and CDR2 SMNVEV (reference sequence). This CDR3 contains 13 residues. The ends lost 10 bases at V and 3 bases at J; junction bases unmatched: 6. The sequenced sample consisted of blood. The receptor was derived from a woman in her 30s with Graves' hyperthyroidism that later progressed to Graves' ophthalmopathy. This chain joins TRBV27 and TRBJ2-1; 7 bases map to TRBD1. In nucleotides, the CDR3 is TGTGCCACCTCGGGACAGAACTACAATGAGCAGTTCTTC. This codes for CATSGQNYNEQFF.